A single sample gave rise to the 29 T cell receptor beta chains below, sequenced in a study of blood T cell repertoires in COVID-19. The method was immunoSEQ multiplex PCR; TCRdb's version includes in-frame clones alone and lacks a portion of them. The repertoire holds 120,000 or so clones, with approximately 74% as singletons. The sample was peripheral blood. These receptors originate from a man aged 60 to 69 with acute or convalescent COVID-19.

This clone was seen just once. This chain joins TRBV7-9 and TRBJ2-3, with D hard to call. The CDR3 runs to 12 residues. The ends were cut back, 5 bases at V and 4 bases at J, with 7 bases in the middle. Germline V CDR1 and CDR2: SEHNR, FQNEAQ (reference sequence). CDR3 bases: TGTGCCAGCAGCCCTTATTCAGATACGCAGTATTTT. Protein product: CASSPYSDTQYF.

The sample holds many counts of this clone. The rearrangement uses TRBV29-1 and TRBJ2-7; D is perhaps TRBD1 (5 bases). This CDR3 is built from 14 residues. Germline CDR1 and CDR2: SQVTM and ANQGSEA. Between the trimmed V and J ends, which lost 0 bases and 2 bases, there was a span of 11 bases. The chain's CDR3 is CSVEDQGFPYEQYF. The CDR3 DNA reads TGCAGCGTTGAAGATCAGGGTTTCCCCTACGAGCAGTACTTC.

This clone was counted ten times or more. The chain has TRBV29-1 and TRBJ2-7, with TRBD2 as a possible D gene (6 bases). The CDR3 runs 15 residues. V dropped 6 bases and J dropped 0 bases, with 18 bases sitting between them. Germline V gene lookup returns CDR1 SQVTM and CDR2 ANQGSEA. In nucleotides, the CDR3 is TGCAGCGTCCTAGGTCGGGAGTTAGGCTCCTACGAGCAGTACTTC. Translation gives CSVLGRELGSYEQYF.

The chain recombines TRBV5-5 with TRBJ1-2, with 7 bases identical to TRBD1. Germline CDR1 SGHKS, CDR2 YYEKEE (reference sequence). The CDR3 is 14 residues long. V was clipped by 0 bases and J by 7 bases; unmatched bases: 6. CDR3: CASSLEAGGGGYTF. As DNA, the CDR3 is TGTGCCAGCAGCTTGGAGGCAGGGGGTGGTGGCTACACCTTC.

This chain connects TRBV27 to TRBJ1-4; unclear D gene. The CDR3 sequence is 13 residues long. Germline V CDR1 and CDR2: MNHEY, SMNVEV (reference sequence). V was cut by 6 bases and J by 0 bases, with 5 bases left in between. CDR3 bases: TGTGCCAGCAGACCTACAACTAATGAAAAACTGTTTTTT. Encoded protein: CASRPTTNEKLFF.

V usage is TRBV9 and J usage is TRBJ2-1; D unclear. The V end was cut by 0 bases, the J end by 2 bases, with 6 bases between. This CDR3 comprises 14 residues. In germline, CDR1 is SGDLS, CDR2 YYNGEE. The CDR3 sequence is CASSVGLAYNEQFF. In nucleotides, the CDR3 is TGTGCCAGCAGCGTAGGGCTAGCCTACAATGAGCAGTTCTTC.

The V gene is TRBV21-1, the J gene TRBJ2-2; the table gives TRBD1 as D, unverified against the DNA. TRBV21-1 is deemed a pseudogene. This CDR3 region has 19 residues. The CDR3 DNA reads TGTGCCAGCAGCAAGCCCGAGACCCGGGACACTTCGAACACCGGGGAGCTGTTTTTT. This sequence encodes CASSKPETRDTSNTGELFF.

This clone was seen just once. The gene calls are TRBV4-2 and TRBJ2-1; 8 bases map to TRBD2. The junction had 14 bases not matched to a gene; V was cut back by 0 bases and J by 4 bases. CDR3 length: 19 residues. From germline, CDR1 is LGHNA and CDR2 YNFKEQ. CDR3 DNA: TGTGCCAGCAGCCAAGATTGGAGCGGGAGTTACTCGGGGTACAATGAGCAGTTCTTC. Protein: CASSQDWSGSYSGYNEQFF.

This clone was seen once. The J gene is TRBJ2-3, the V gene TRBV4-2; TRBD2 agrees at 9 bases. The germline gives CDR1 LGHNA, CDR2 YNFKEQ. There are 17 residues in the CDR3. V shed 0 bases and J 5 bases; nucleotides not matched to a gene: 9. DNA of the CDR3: TGTGCCAGCAGCCAAGAAGGTCTGGCGGGGGGGATAGATACGCAGTATTTT. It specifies CASSQEGLAGGIDTQYF.

The CDR3, as DNA: TGTGCCAGCTCCTCGGGGGTAGCGGGGCGACGATACAATGAGCAGTTCTTC. Translating gives CASSSGVAGRRYNEQFF. This chain uses TRBV18 with TRBJ2-1; 8 nucleotides agree with TRBD2. V dropped 6 bases and J dropped 4; count of bases not matched to a gene: 14. Germline CDR1 and CDR2: KGHSH and LQKENI. The CDR3 spans 17 residues. Looking up the rest from reference TRBV18 and TRBJ2-1 gives the full variable domain: NAGVMQNPRHLVRRRGQEARLRCSPMKGHSHVYWYRQLPEEGLKFMVYLQKENIIDESGMPKERFSAEFPKEGPSILRIQQVVRGDSAAYFCASSSGVAGRRYNEQFFGPGTRLTVL.

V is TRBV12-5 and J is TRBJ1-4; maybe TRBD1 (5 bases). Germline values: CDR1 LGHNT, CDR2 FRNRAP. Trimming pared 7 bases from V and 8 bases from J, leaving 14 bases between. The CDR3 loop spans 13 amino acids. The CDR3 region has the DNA TGTGCTAGTGCCCTGGGGCTGGGAGAAAAACTGTTTTTT. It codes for CASALGLGEKLFF.

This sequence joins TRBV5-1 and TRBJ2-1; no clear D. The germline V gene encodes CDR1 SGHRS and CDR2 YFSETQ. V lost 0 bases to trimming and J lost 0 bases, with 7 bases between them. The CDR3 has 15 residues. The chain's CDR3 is CASSLVQSSYNEQFF. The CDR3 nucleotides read TGCGCCAGCAGCTTGGTACAGAGCTCCTACAATGAGCAGTTCTTC.

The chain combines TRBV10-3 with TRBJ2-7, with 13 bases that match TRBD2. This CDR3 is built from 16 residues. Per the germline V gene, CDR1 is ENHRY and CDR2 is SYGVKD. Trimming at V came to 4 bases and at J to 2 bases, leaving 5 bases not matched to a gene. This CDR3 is CAISGPGLAGTYEQYF. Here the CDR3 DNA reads TGTGCCATCAGTGGCCCGGGACTAGCGGGGACCTACGAGCAGTACTTC.

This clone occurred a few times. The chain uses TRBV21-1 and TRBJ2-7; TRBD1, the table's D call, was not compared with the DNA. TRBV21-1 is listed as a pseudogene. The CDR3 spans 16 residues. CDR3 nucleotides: TGTGCCAGCAGCATTCCTGACAGGGGGCGGTGGGTCGAGCAGTACTTC. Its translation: CASSIPDRGRWVEQYF.

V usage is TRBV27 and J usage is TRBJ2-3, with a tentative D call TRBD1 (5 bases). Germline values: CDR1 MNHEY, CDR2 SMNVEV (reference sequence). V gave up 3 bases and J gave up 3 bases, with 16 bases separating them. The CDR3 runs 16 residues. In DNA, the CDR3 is TGTGCCAGCAGTTTGATGGGGAAGGGGCGGACAGATACGCAGTATTTT. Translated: CASSLMGKGRTDTQYF.

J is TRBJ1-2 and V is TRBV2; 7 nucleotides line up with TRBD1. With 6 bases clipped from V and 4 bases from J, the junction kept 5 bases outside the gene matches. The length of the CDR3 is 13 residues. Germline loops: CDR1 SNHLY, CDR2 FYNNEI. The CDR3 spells CASSLTGTYGYTF. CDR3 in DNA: TGTGCCAGCAGCCTGACAGGGACCTATGGCTACACCTTC. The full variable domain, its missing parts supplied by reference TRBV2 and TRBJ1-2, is EPEVTQTPSHQVTQMGQEVILRCVPISNHLYFYWYRQILGQKVEFLVSFYNNEISEKSEIFDDQFSVERPDGSNFTLKIRSTKLEDSAMYFCASSLTGTYGYTFGSGTRLTVV.

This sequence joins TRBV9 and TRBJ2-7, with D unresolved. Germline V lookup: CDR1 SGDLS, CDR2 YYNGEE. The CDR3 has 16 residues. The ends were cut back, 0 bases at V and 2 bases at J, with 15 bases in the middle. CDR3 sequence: CASSVASISTTYEQYF. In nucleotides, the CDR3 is TGTGCCAGCAGCGTAGCGTCAATCAGTACGACCTACGAGCAGTACTTC.

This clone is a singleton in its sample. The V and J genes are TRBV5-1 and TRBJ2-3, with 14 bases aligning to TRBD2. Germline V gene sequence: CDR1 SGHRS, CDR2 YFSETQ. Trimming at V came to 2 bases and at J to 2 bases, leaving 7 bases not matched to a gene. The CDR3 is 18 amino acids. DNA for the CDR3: TGCGCCAGCAGCTTTTCCGGGACTAGCGGGGGTGACACAGATACGCAGTATTTT. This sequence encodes CASSFSGTSGGDTDTQYF.

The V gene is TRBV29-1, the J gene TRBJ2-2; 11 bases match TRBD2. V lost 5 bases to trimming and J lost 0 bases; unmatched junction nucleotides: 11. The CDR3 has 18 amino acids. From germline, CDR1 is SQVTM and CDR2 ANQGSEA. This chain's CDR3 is CSVRTSGRGNANTGELFF. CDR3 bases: TGCAGCGTTCGTACTAGCGGGAGAGGGAATGCGAACACCGGGGAGCTGTTTTTT.

The CDR3 protein is CASSLSFGVDYGYTF. For the CDR3, the DNA is TGTGCCAGCAGCTTGAGTTTCGGGGTGGACTATGGCTACACCTTC. This chain links TRBV5-4 with TRBJ1-2; D not certain. CDR1 is SGHNT and CDR2 is YYREEE in the germline V gene (reference sequence). V lost 1 base and J 3 bases, leaving 13 bases between the germline ends. The CDR3 is made up of 15 amino acids. Variable domain in full (rest from reference TRBV5-4 and TRBJ1-2): ETGVTQSPTHLIKTRGQQVTLRCSSQSGHNTVSWYQQALGQGPQFIFQYYREEENGRGNFPPRFSGLQFPNYSSELNVNALELDDSALYLCASSLSFGVDYGYTFGSGTRLTVV.

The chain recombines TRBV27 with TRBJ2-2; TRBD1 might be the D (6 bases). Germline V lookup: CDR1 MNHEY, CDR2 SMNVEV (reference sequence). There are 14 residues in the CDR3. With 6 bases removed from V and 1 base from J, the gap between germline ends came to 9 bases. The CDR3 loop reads CASSRGQNTGELFF. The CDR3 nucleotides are TGTGCCAGCAGCCGGGGACAGAACACCGGGGAGCTGTTTTTT.

CDR3 amino acids: CATSEAGAVETQYF. CDR3 DNA: TGTGCCACCAGTGAGGCTGGCGCGGTGGAGACCCAGTACTTC. V gene TRBV24-1 combines with J gene TRBJ2-5; D is undetermined. CDR3 length: 14 amino acids. Per the germline V gene, CDR1 is KGHDR and CDR2 is SFDVKD. V lost 4 bases, J lost 5 bases, and 13 bases lay in between.

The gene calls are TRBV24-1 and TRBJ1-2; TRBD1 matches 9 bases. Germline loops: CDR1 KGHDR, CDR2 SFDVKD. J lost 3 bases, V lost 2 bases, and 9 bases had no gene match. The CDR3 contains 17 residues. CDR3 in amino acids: CATSDYLQGQGHYGYTF. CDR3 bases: TGTGCCACCAGTGATTACCTCCAGGGACAGGGACACTATGGCTACACCTTC.

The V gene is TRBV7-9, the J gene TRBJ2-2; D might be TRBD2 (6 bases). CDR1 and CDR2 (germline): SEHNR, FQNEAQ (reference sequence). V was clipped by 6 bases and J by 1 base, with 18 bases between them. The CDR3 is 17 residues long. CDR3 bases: TGTGCCAGCAGTCCCCCGCTCGGAGCGGGGAACACCGGGGAGCTGTTTTTT. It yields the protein CASSPPLGAGNTGELFF.

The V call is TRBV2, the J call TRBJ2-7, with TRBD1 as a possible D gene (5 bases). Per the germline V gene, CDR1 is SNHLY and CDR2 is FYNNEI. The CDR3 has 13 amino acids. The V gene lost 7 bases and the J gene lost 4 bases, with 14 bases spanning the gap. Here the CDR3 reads CASKYRTLYEQYF. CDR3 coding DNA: TGTGCCAGCAAATACAGGACATTATACGAGCAGTACTTC.

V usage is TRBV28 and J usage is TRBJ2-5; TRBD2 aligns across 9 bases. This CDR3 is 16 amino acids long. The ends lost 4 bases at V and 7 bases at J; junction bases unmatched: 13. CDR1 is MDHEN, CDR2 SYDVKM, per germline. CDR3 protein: CASSSSLAGRWMTQYF. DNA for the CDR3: TGTGCCAGCAGTTCTTCCCTAGCGGGACGGTGGATGACCCAGTACTTC. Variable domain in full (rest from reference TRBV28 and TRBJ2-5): DVKVTQSSRYLVKRTGEKVFLECVQDMDHENMFWYRQDPGLGLRLIYFSYDVKMKEKGDIPEGYSVSREKKERFSLILESASTNQTSMYLCASSSSLAGRWMTQYFGPGTRLLVL.

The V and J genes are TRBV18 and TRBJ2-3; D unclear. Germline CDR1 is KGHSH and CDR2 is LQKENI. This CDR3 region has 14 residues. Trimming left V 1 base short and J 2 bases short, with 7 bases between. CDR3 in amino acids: CASSPRVDTDTQYF. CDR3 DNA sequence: TGTGCCAGCTCACCACGCGTAGACACAGATACGCAGTATTTT.

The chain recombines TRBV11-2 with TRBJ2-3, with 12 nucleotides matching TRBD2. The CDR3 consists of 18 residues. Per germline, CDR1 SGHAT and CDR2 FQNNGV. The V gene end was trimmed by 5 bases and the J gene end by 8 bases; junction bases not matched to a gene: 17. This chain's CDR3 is CASSHRFVTSGGPGTQYF. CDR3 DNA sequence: TGTGCCAGCAGCCACCGATTTGTGACTAGCGGGGGCCCTGGTACGCAGTATTTT.

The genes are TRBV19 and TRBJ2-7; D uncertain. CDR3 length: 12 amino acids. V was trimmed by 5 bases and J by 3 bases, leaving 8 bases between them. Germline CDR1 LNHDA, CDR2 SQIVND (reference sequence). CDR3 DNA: TGTGCCAGTAGTCCTCTCCTCTACGAGCAGTACTTC. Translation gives CASSPLLYEQYF.